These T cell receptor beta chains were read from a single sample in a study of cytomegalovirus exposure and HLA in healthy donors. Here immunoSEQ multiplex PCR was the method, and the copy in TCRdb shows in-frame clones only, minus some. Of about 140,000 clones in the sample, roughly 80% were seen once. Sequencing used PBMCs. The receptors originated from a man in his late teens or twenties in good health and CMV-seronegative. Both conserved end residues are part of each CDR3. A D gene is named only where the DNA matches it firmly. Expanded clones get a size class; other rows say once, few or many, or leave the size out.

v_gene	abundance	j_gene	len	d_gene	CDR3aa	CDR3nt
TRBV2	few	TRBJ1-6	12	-	CASSLEGRTLHF	TGTGCCAGCAGTCTGGAGGGAAGGACCCTCCACTTT
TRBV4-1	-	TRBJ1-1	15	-	CASSQVSGKGTEAFF	TGCGCCAGCAGCCAAGTTTCAGGGAAGGGCACTGAAGCTTTCTTT
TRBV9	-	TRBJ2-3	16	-	CASSPSGSSGTDTQYF	TGTGCCAGCAGCCCATCAGGATCCTCTGGCACAGATACGCAGTATTTT
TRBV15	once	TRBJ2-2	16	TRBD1	CATSRDYRGRTGELFF	TGTGCCACCAGCAGAGACTACAGGGGGCGTACCGGGGAGCTGTTTTTT
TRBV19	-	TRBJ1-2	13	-	CASRRAAYPGYTF	TGTGCCAGTAGAAGAGCGGCCTATCCTGGCTACACCTTC
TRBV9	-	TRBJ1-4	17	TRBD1	CASSVTGQGETNEKLFF	TGTGCCAGCAGCGTGACGGGACAGGGTGAAACTAATGAAAAACTGTTTTTT
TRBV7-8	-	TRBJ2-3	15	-	CASSLRRGSTDTQYF	TGTGCCAGCAGCTTACGACGGGGAAGCACAGATACGCAGTATTTT
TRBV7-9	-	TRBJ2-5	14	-	CASSPVRIQETQYF	TGTGCCAGCAGCCCGGTGCGGATCCAAGAGACCCAGTACTTC
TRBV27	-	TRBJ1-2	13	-	CASSWQSGFGYTF	TGTGCCAGCAGTTGGCAATCGGGGTTTGGCTACACCTTC
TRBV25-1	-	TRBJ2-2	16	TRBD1	CASSESQGANTGELFF	TGTGCCAGCAGTGAATCGCAGGGGGCTAACACCGGGGAGCTGTTTTTT
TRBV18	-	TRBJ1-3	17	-	CASSPVDMVGSGNTIYF	TGTGCCAGCTCACCAGTGGACATGGTGGGCTCTGGAAACACCATATATTTT
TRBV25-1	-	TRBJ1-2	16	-	CASSESRTFGVRGYTF	TGTGCCAGCAGTGAATCCAGGACTTTTGGGGTACGAGGCTACACCTTC
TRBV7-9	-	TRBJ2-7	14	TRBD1	CASSYGTGRYEQYF	TGTGCCAGCAGCTACGGGACAGGGCGCTACGAGCAGTACTTC
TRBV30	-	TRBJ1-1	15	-	CAWSSWGGANTEAFF	TGTGCCTGGAGTTCGTGGGGGGGGGCGAACACTGAAGCTTTCTTT
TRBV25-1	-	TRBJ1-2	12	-	CASSEGGYGYTF	TGTGCCAGCAGTGAGGGAGGTTATGGCTACACCTTC
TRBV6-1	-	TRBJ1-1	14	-	CASRSGFWNTEAFF	TGTGCCAGCAGGAGTGGTTTTTGGAACACTGAAGCTTTCTTT
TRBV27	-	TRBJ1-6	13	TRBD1	CASSQGAGSPLHF	TGTGCCAGCAGTCAGGGGGCGGGTTCACCCCTCCACTTT
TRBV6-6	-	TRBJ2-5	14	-	CASSYSPGRETQYF	TGTGCCAGCAGTTACTCTCCCGGGAGAGAGACCCAGTACTTC
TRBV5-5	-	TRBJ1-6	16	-	CASSLAGGYYNSPLHF	TGTGCCAGCAGCTTGGCCGGGGGATACTATAATTCACCCCTCCACTTT
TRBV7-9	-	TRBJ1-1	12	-	CASSRDFTEAFF	TGTGCCAGCAGCCGGGACTTCACTGAAGCTTTCTTT
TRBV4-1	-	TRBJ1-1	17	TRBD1	CASSQDPGTGRDTEAFF	TGCGCCAGCAGCCAAGATCCCGGGACAGGGAGGGATACTGAAGCTTTCTTT
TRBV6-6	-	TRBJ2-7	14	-	CASSYNREGDEQYF	TGTGCCAGCAGTTACAACAGGGAAGGGGACGAGCAGTACTTC